This TCR beta chain was obtained from a study of T cells after yellow fever vaccination. V was shortened by 0 bases and J by 2 bases, with 10 bases between the two germline ends. The CDR3 runs 14 residues. The germline V gene encodes CDR1 DFQATT and CDR2 SNEGSKA (reference sequence). In this sample, this clonotype turned up a few times. Its antigen is still unknown. TCRdb fed the 5' RACE reads into MiXCR, producing one record per CDR3 protein. Here the sample spans tens of thousands of distinct CDR3 sequences, roughly 6.9% being singletons. Whole-study results and caveats: Secondary responses were weaker yet peaked faster, day 5 versus 15.

The chain joins TRBV20-1 to TRBJ2-5, with a weak D call TRBD2 (5 bases). The receptor was isolated from a man in his late teens or twenties who received the YFV17D yellow fever vaccine. The sequences come from CD8+ T cells sorted from PBMCs, collected 5 to 6 days after the first yellow fever vaccination. The CDR3: CSARDIRDQETQYF. In DNA form, the CDR3 reads TGCAGTGCTAGAGATATACGGGATCAAGAGACCCAGTACTTC.